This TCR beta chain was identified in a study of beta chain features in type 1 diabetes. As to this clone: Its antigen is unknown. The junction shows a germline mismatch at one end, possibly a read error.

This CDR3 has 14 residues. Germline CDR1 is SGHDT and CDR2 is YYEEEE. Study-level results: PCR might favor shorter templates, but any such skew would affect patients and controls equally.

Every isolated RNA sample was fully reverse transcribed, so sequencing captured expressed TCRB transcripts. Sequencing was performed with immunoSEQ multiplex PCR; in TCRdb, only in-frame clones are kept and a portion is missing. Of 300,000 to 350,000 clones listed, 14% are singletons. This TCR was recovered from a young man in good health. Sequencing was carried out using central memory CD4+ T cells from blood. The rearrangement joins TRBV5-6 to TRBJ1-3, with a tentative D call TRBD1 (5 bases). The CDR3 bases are TGTGCCGGCAGCTTGAGGGGCTCTGGAAACACCATATATTTT. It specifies CAGSLRGSGNTIYF.